The present T cell receptor beta chain was sequenced within a study of blood T cell repertoires in COVID-19. Method: immunoSEQ multiplex PCR; TCRdb's copy keeps in-frame clones and lacks some. The table has about 480,000 clones, 70% to 90% seen once. Sample: peripheral blood. This TCR was sampled from a woman aged 50 to 60 with COVID-19, enrolled during active disease.

CDR3 sequence reads: CASSPDRVNEQFF. Here the CDR3 DNA reads TGTGCCAGCAGCCCGGACAGGGTAAATGAGCAGTTCTTC. The genes are TRBV11-2 and TRBJ2-1, with TRBD1 identical over 8 bases. CDR3 size: 13 residues. The V gene's germline CDR1 is SGHAT and CDR2 FQNNGV. J lost 7 bases, V lost 5 bases, and 4 bases had no gene match.